The rows below give T cell receptor beta chains drawn from one sample of a study of blood T cell repertoires in COVID-19. TCRdb's table, derived via immunoSEQ multiplex PCR, lists solely in-frame clones and lacks some. The sample holds 140,000 or so clones; 85% are singletons and the top ten take roughly 6.4%. Material for sequencing was PBMCs or T cells enriched from blood (not recorded which). Source of these receptors: a woman between 40 and 55 years old who had recovered from COVID-19. The CDR3 runs from the conserved cysteine through the conserved F or W.

v_gene | CDR3aa
TRBV27 | CASSLSQGNTIYF
TRBV6-1 | CASSEALTGGNGYTF
TRBV7-7 | CASSPSRTGQETQYF
TRBV5-5 | CASSLDGLVGDIQYF
TRBV3-1/TRBV3-2 | CASSGTANYGYTF
TRBV19 | CASSTRRNTEAFF
TRBV18 | CASSPGTSGSYNEQFF
TRBV30 | CAWRTGYGELFF
TRBV11-2 | CASSDWTSGRTRDEQFF
TRBV27 | CASRISLGYEQYF
TRBV7-3 | CASSCPTKHEQYF
TRBV29-1 | CSVVGRRMRSYEQYF
TRBV15 | CATSREGQGQETQYF
TRBV19 | CASSLDRTTYGYTF
TRBV5-1 | CASKQVGSYNSPLHF
TRBV15 | CATSREGGRSEKLFF
TRBV5-5 | CASRPGLDNYEQYF
TRBV11-2 | CASSPRELGPQHF
TRBV5-1 | CASSLTGNEQFF
TRBV27 | CASSTASGRGLAKNIQYF
TRBV4-2 | CASTDSRQSYEQYF
TRBV4-1 | CASGQPLQDRGNIQYF
TRBV7-9 | CAATGTGGRDNTGELFF
TRBV10-1 | CASSESGAGGPRAKNIQYF
TRBV4-1 | CASSQAEGSYEQYF
TRBV7-8 | CASSPQARYSSYNEQFF
TRBV4-1 | CASSQHGQGNTEAFF
TRBV2 | CASSLYEQYF
TRBV29-1 | CSVEEWASGRASDTQYF
TRBV3-1/TRBV3-2 | CASSQVGGSNEQFF
TRBV28 | CASSSPSVPVLATSGGSYEQYF
TRBV4-2 | CASSQDNTRQGKPLHF
TRBV5-1 | CASSSRTSGTYEQYF
TRBV9 | CASSVNVGQGGEQFF
TRBV4-1 | CASSQIDRAGTEAFF
TRBV7-8 | CASSPRTSGLYNEQFF
TRBV2 | CASSTTSGGYNEQFF
TRBV9 | CASSVGPTSNEQFF
TRBV19 | CASSWARGATAETQYF
TRBV5-1 | CASSPSGGGGQPQHF
TRBV19 | CASSLGLPNSYEQYF
TRBV6-5 | CASSETETYGYTF
TRBV23-1 | CASSRPVSRGYTIYF
TRBV3-1/TRBV3-2 | CASSPGTGLSYNEQFF
TRBV9 | CASSVLDRELNTEAFF
TRBV18 | CASSPTGTGGFEQYF
TRBV5-1 | CASSLQGAAAEAFF
TRBV25-1 | CASSEQGHGETQYF
TRBV11-3 | CASSLVWGPTDTQYF
TRBV5-1 | CASSLLAGAITDTQYF
TRBV7-3 | CASSQTAGETQYF
TRBV29-1 | CSVKGEGVTDTQYF
TRBV9 | CASSGGDSRTNTQYF
TRBV7-9 | CASSSRLAGTDTQYF